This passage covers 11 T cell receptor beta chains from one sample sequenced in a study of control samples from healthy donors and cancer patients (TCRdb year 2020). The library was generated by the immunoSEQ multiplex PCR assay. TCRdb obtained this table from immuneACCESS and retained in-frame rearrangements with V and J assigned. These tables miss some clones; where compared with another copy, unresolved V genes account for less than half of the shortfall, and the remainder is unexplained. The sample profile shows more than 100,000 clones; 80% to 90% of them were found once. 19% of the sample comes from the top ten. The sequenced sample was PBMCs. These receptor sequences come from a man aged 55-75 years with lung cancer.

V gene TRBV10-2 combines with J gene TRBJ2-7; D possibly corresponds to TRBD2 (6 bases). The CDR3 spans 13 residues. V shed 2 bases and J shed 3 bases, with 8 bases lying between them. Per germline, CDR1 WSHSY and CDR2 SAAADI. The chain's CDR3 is CASSEQGGYEQYF. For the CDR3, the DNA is TGCGCCAGCAGTGAGCAGGGAGGCTACGAGCAGTACTTC.

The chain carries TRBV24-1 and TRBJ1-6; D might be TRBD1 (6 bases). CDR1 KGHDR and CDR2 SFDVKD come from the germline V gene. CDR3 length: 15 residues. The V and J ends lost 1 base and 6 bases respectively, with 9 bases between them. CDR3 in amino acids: CATSDLGGANSPLHF. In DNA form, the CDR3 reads TGTGCCACCAGTGATTTAGGGGGTGCTAATTCACCCCTCCACTTT.

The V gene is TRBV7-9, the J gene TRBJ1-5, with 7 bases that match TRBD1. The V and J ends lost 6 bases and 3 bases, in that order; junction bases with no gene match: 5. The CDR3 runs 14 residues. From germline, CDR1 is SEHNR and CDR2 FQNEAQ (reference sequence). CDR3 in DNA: TGTGCCAGCAGTTCTACAGGGGCCAATCAGCCCCAGCATTTT. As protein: CASSSTGANQPQHF.

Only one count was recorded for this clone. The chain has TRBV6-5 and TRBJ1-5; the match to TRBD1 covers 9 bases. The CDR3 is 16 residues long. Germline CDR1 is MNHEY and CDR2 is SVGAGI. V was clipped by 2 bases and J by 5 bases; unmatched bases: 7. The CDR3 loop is CASSYQGQGNYQPQHF. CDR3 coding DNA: TGTGCCAGCAGTTACCAGGGACAGGGAAATTATCAGCCCCAGCATTTT.

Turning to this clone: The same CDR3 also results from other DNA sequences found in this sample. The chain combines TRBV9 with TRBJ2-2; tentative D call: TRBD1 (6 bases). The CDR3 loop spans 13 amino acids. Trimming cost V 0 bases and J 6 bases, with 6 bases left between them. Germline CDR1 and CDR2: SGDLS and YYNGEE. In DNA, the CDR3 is TGTGCCAGCAGCGTAGGGGGGCCCGGGGAGCTGTTTTTT. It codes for CASSVGGPGELFF.

The CDR3 bases are TGCGCCAGCAGTGAGTCGAACAAGGGAAAAAGCGCGAACACCGGGGAGCTGTTTTTT. This codes for CASSESNKGKSANTGELFF. This rearrangement joins TRBV10-1 to TRBJ2-2, with unresolved D. The V and J ends lost 0 bases and 0 bases respectively, with 17 bases between them. Germline CDR1 and CDR2: WNHNN and SYGVQD (reference sequence). The CDR3 sequence is 19 residues long.

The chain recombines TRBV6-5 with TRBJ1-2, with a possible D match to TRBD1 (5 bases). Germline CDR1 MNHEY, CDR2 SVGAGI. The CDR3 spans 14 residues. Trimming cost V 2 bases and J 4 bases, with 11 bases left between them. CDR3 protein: CASSYGRVSYGYTF. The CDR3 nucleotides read TGTGCCAGCAGTTACGGCAGGGTCTCCTATGGCTACACCTTC.

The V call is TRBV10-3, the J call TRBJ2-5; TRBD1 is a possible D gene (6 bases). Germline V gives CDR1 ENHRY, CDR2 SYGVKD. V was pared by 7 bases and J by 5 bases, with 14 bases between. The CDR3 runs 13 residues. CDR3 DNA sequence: TGTGCCATCACCACAGGGATGGGCGAGACCCAGTACTTC. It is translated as CAITTGMGETQYF.

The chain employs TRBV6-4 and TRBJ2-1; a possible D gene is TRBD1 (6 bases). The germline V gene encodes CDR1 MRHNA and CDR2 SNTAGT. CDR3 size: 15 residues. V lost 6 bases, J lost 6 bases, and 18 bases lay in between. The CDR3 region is CASSTGSGSTNEQFF. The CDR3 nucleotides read TGTGCCAGCAGCACAGGGAGTGGGTCCACCAATGAGCAGTTCTTC.

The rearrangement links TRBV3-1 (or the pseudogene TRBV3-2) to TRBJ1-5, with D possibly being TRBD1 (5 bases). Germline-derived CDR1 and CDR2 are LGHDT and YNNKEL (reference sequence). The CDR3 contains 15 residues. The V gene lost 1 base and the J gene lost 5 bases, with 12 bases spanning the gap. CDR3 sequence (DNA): TGTGCCAGCAGCCAAGGGGGAGGGGCCGATCAGCCCCAGCATTTT. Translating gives CASSQGGGADQPQHF.

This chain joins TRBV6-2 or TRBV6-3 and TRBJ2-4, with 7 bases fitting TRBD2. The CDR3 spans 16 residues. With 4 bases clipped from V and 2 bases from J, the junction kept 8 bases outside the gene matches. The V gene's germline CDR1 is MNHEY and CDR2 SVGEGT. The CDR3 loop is CASSSLAERTKNIQYF. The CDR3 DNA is TGTGCCAGCAGTTCCCTAGCGGAGAGAACCAAAAACATTCAGTACTTC.